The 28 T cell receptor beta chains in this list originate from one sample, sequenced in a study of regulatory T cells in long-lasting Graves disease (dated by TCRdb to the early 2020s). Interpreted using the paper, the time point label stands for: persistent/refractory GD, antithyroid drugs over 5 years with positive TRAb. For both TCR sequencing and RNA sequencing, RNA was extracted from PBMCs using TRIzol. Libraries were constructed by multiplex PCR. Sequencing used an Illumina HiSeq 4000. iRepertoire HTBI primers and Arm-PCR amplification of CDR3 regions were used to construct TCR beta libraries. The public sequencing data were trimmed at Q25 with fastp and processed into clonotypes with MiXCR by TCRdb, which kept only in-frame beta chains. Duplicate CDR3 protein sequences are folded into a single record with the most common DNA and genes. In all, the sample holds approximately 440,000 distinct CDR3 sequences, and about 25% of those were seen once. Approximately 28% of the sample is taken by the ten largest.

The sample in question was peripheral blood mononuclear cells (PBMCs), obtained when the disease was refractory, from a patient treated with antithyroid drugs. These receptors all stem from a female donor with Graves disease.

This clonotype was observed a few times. CDR3 in amino acids: CSVRWTGPDSPLHF. The CDR3 region has the DNA TGCAGCGTTAGATGGACAGGTCCAGATTCACCCCTCCACTTT. The V and J genes are TRBV29-1 and TRBJ1-6, with 7 bases identical to TRBD1. Trimming cost V 5 bases and J 8 bases; bases outside gene matches: 9. Germline values: CDR1 SQVTM, CDR2 ANQGSEA. The CDR3 is 14 residues long.

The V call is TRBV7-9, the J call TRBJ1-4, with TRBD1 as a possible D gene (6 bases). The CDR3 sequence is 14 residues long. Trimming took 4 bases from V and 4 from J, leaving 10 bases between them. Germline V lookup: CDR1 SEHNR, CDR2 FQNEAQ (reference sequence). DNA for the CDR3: TGTGCCAGCAGCTCAAGGACAGATAATGAAAAACTGTTTTTT. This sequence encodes CASSSRTDNEKLFF.

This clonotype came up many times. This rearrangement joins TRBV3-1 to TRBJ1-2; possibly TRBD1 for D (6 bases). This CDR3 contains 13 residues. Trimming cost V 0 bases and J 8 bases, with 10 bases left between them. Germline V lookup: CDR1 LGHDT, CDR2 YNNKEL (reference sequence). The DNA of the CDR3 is TGTGCCAGCAGCCAAGATACAGGGTCCGGCTACACCTTC. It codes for CASSQDTGSGYTF.

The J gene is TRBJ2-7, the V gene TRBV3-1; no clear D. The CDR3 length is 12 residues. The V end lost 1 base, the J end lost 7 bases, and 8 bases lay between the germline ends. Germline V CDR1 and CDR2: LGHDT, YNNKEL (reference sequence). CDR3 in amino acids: CASSQGIVEQYF. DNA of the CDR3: TGTGCCAGCAGCCAAGGAATAGTTGAGCAGTACTTC.

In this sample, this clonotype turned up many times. For the CDR3, the DNA is TGTGCCACCAGTAAGGGACTAGCGGGAGGTTACAATGAGCAGTTCTTC. Translating it yields CATSKGLAGGYNEQFF. This chain uses TRBV24-1 with TRBJ2-1; 15 positions agree with TRBD2. The CDR3 consists of 16 residues. Trimming removed 6 bases from V and 4 bases from J; junction bases left unmatched: 3. Germline CDR1 KGHDR, CDR2 SFDVKD.

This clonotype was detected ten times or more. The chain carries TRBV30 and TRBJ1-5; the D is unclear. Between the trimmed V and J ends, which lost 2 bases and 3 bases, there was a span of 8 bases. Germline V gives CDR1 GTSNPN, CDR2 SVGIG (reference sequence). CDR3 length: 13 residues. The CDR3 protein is CAWSTAYNQPQHF. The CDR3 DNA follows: TGTGCCTGGAGTACAGCGTACAATCAGCCCCAGCATTTT.

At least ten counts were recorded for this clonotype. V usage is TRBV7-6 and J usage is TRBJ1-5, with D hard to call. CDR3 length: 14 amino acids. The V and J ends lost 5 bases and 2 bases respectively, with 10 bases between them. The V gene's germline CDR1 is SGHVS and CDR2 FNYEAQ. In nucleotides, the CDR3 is TGTGCCAGCAGCCGGAGCCGGGGCAATCAGCCCCAGCATTTT. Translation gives CASSRSRGNQPQHF.

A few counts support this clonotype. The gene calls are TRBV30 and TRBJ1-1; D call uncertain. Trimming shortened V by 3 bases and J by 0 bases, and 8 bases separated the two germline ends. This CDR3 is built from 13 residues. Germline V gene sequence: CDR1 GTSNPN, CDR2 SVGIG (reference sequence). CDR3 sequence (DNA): TGTGCCTGGAGACCCGGATTGAACACTGAAGCTTTCTTT. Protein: CAWRPGLNTEAFF.

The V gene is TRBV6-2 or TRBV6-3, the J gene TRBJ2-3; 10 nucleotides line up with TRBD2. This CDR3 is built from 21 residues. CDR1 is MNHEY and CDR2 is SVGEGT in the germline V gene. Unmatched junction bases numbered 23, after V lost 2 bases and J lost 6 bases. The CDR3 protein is CASSYVRHASTSSGRGDTQYF. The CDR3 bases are TGTGCCAGCAGTTACGTCAGGCACGCATCTACATCGAGCGGGAGGGGGGATACGCAGTATTTT.

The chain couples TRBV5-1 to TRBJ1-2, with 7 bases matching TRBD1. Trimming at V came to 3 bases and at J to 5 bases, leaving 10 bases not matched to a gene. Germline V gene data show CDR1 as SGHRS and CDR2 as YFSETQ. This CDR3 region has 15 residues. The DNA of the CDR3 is TGCGCCAGCAGCTCAGGAACCGGGGACAGATATGGCTACACCTTC. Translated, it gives CASSSGTGDRYGYTF.

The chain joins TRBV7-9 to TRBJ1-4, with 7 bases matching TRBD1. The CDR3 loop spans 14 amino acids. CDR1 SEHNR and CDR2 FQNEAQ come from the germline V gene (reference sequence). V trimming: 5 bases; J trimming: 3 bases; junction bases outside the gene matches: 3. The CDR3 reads CASSPGTANEKLFF. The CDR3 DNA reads TGTGCCAGCAGCCCCGGGACAGCTAATGAAAAACTGTTTTTT.

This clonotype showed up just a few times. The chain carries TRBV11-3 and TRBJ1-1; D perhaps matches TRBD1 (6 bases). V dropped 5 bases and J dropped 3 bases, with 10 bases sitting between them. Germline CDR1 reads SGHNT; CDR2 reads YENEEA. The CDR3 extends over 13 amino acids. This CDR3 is CASSNREDTEAFF. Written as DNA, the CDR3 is TGTGCCAGCAGCAACAGGGAGGACACTGAAGCTTTCTTT.

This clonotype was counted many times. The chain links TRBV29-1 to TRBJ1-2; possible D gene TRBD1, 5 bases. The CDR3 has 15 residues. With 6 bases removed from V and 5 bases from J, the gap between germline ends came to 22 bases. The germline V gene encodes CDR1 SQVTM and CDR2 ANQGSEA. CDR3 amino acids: CSVRGGTRYPYGYTF. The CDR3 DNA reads TGCAGCGTGCGTGGCGGGACCCGATACCCGTATGGCTACACCTTC.

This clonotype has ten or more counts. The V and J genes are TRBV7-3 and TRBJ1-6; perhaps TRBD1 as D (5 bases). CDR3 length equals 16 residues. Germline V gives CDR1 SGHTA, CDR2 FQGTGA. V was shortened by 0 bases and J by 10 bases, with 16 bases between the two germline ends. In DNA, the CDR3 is TGTGCCAGCAGCTTAACGGGGAGGGGAGGAGGGTCACCCCTCCACTTT. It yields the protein CASSLTGRGGGSPLHF.

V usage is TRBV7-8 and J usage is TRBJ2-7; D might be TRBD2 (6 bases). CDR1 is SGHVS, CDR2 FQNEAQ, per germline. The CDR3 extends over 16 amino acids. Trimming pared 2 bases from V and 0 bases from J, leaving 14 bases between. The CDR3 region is CASSLFSGSYSYEQYF. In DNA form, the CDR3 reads TGTGCCAGCAGCTTATTTAGCGGTTCCTACTCCTACGAGCAGTACTTC.

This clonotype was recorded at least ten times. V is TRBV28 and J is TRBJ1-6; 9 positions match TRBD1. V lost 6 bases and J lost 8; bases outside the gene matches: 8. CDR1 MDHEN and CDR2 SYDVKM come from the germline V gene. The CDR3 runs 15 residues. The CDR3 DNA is TGTGCCAGCAGGGGCGGGACAGGGAGAGATTCACCCCTCCACTTT. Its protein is CASRGGTGRDSPLHF.

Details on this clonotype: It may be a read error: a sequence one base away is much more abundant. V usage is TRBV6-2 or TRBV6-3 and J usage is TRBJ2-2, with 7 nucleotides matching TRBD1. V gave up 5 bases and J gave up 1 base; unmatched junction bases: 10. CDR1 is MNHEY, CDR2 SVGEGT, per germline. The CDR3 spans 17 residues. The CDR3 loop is CASSPRVDRLNTGELFF. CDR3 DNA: TGTGCCAGCAGTCCCAGGGTGGACAGGTTGAACACCGGGGAGCTGTTTTTT.

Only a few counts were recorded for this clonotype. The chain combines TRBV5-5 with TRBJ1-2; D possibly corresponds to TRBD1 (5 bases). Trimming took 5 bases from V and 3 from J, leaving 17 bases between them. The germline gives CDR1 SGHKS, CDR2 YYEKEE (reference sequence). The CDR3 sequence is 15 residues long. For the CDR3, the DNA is TGTGCCAGCAGTCCAGCTCCAGGGACCTACTATGGCTACACCTTC. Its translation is CASSPAPGTYYGYTF.

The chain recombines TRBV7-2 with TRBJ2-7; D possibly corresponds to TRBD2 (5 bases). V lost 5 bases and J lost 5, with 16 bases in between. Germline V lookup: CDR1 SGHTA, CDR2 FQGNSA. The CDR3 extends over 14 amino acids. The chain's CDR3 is CASSPGVRGNEQYF. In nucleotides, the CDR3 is TGTGCCAGCAGCCCCGGGGTACGGGGAAACGAGCAGTACTTC.

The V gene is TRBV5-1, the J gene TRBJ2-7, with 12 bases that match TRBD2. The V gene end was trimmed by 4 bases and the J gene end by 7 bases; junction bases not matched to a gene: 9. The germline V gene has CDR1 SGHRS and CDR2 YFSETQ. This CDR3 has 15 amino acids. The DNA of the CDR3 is TGCGCCAGCAGCCCTCCACTAGCGGGAGGTGATGAGCAGTACTTC. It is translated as CASSPPLAGGDEQYF.

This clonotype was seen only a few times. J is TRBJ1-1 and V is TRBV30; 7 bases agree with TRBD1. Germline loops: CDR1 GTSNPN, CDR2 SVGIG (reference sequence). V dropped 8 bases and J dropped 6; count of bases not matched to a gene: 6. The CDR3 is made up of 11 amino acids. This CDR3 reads CATTGAAEAFF. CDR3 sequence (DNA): TGTGCCACAACAGGGGCGGCTGAAGCTTTCTTT.

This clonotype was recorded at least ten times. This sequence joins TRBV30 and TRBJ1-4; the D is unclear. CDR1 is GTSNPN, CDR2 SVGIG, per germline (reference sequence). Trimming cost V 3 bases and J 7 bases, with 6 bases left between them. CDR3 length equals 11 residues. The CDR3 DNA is TGTGCCTGGAGCTACGGTGAAAAACTGTTTTTT. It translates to CAWSYGEKLFF.

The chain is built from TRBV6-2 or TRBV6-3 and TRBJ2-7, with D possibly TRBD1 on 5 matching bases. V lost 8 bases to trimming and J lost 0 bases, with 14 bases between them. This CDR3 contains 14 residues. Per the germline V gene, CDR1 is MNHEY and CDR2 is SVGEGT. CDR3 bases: TGTGCCAGCCGAATCCTAGGGGCCTCCTACGAGCAGTACTTC. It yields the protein CASRILGASYEQYF.

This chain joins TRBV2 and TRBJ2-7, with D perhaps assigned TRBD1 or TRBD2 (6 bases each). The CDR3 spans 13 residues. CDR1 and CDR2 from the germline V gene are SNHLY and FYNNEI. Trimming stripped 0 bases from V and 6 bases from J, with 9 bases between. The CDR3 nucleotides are TGTGCCAGCAGTGAAGCGGAGGGGGGCGAGCAGTACTTC. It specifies CASSEAEGGEQYF.

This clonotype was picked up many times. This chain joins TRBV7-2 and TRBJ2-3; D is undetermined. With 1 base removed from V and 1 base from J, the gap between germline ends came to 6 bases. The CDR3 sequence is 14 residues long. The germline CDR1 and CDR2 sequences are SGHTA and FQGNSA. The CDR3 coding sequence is TGTGCCAGCAGCTTAGGAGTGGGCACAGATACGCAGTATTTT. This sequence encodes CASSLGVGTDTQYF.

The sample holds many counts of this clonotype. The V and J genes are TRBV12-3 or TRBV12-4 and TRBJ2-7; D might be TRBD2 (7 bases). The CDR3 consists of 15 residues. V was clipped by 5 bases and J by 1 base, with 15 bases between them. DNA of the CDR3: TGTGCCAGCAGTCAGCTGGGGAGGGGGTCCTACGAGCAGTACTTC. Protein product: CASSQLGRGSYEQYF.

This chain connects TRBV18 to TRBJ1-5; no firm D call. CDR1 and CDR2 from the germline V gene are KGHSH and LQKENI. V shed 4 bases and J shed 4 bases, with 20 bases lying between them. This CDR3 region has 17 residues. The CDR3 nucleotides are TGTGCCAGCTCACGTGGTAGGGCTCGGGCCCTTAATCAGCCCCAGCATTTT. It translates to CASSRGRARALNQPQHF.

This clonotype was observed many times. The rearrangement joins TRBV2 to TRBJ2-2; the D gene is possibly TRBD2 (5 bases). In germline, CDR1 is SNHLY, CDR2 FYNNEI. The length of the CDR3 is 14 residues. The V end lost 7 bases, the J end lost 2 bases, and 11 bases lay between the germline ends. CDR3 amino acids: CASTRGFNTGELFF. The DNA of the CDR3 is TGTGCCAGCACCCGGGGTTTTAACACCGGGGAGCTGTTTTTT. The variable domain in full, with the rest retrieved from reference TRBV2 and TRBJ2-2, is EPEVTQTPSHQVTQMGQEVILRCVPISNHLYFYWYRQILGQKVEFLVSFYNNEISEKSEIFDDQFSVERPDGSNFTLKIRSTKLEDSAMYFCASTRGFNTGELFFGEGSRLTVL.